These T cell receptor beta chains were read from a single sample in a study of T cell changes during pregnancy in multiple sclerosis. The protocol was immunoSEQ multiplex PCR, while the TCRdb copy is restricted to in-frame clones and leaves out a portion. The sample comprises approximately 42,000 clones, approximately 81% of which are singletons, and 0.55% to 0.75% rests with the top ten. The sequenced sample was CD4+ T cells from peripheral blood mononuclear cells, obtained before pregnancy. These receptors were taken from a female donor with multiple sclerosis, enrolled in a pregnancy study. CDR3s include the opening cysteine and the closing phenylalanine or tryptophan. D genes are given only for firm matches.

TRBV27	TRBJ2-7	TRBD1	TGTGCCAGCAGTGGGACAGTACGAAGCTACGAGCAGTACTTC	CASSGTVRSYEQYF
TRBV7-2	TRBJ2-7	TRBD1	TGTGCCAGCAGCTCCGACAGGGGTTACGAGCAGTACTTC	CASSSDRGYEQYF
TRBV6-5	TRBJ1-1	-	TGTGCCAGCAGTTACTCCCCCGCAGGATACACTGAAGCTTTCTTT	CASSYSPAGYTEAFF
TRBV5-1	TRBJ1-1	TRBD1	TGCGCCAGCAGCCCCCTCGCGGGACAGGGCACTGAAGCTTTCTTT	CASSPLAGQGTEAFF
TRBV14	TRBJ2-2	-	TGTGCCAGCAGCCAATTTGAGGCCGGGGAGCTGTTTTTT	CASSQFEAGELFF
TRBV30	TRBJ2-7	-	TGTGCCTGGAGTAGAGGCGGTTCATCCTACGAGCAGTACTTC	CAWSRGGSSYEQYF
TRBV12-5	TRBJ1-1	-	TGTGCTAGTGGTTTCCCATTGAGGGTGAACACTGAAGCTTTCTTT	CASGFPLRVNTEAFF
TRBV6-1	TRBJ1-3	-	TGTGCCAGCAGTGAAGGTTACTGGGGACTGACTGGAAACACCATATATTTT	CASSEGYWGLTGNTIYF
TRBV7-9	TRBJ2-2	-	TGTGCCAGCAGCTTAGTAGCGGTGAACACCGGGGAGCTGTTTTTT	CASSLVAVNTGELFF
TRBV6-1	TRBJ2-7	-	TGTGCCAGCAGTGCCGAGGGTTTCGGAGGAACCACCTACGAGCAGTACTTC	CASSAEGFGGTTYEQYF